This entry lists 17 T cell receptor beta chains sequenced from one sample in a study of graft-versus-host responses after intestinal transplantation. For these receptors, no antigen is known. Clones were sequenced by immunoSEQ multiplex PCR, and TCRdb holds only the in-frame ones, with some missing. Among 110,000 to 150,000 clones, around 90% were seen once, and the ten largest hold 0.19%. This material consisted of unstimulated CD4+ T cells sorted from spleen or lymph node cells, taken before intestinal transplant. These receptors came from a human donor who received an intestinal transplant.

This clone was detected once. J is TRBJ2-5 and V is TRBV30; possible D gene TRBD2, 5 bases. The CDR3 runs 11 residues. V lost 3 bases to trimming and J lost 3 bases, with 5 bases between them. The germline V gene has CDR1 GTSNPN and CDR2 SVGIG (reference sequence). The CDR3 region is CAWRGEETQYF. The CDR3 region has the DNA TGTGCCTGGAGGGGAGAAGAGACCCAGTACTTC.

The CDR3 bases are TGCGCCAGCAGCCAAGCGGCTAGCTGGGGCGGGGAGCTGTTTTTT. This encodes CASSQAASWGGELFF. The chain combines TRBV4-3 with TRBJ2-2, with a tentative D call TRBD2 (5 bases). This CDR3 contains 15 residues. Germline V gene sequence: CDR1 LGHNA, CDR2 YSLEER. V was cut by 1 base and J by 7 bases, with 13 bases left in between.

V and J are TRBV5-6 and TRBJ2-6, with 9 bases lining up with TRBD1. The junction had 2 bases not matched to a gene; V was cut back by 2 bases and J by 2 bases. Germline-derived CDR1 and CDR2 are SGHDT and YYEEEE. The CDR3 has 16 amino acids. The CDR3 nucleotides read TGTGCCAGCAGCTTCACAGGGGGCGCTGGGGCCAACGTCCTGACTTTC. Its protein product is CASSFTGGAGANVLTF.

The CDR3 loop is CASSEDRAQETQYF. CDR3 coding DNA: TGTGCCAGCAGTGAAGATCGGGCCCAAGAGACCCAGTACTTC. V gene TRBV6-1 combines with J gene TRBJ2-5; D gene uncertain. Trimming took 1 base from V and 1 from J, leaving 7 bases between them. CDR1 is MNHNS, CDR2 SASEGT, per germline. The CDR3 sequence is 14 residues long.

The genes are TRBV6-1 and TRBJ2-1; TRBD1 matches 8 bases. The V and J ends lost 0 bases and 7 bases, in that order; junction bases with no gene match: 5. There are 15 residues in the CDR3. The germline V gene has CDR1 MNHNS and CDR2 SASEGT. CDR3: CASSEARQGANEQFF. The CDR3 DNA reads TGTGCCAGCAGTGAAGCGCGGCAGGGGGCTAATGAGCAGTTCTTC.

The gene calls are TRBV30 and TRBJ1-5, with D possibly matching TRBD1 (6 bases). The germline V gene encodes CDR1 GTSNPN and CDR2 SVGIG (reference sequence). The length of the CDR3 is 13 residues. The ends were cut back, 7 bases at V and 6 bases at J, with 16 bases in the middle. The CDR3 coding sequence is TGTGCCTTCGACGGGGGCGCAGGTCAGCCCCAGCATTTT. It specifies CAFDGGAGQPQHF. The complete variable domain, with remaining parts taken from reference TRBV30 and TRBJ1-5, reads SQTIHQWPATLVQPVGSPLSLECTVEGTSNPNLYWYRQAAGRGLQLLFYSVGIGQISSEVPQNLSASRPQDRQFILSSKKLLLSDSGFYLCAFDGGAGQPQHFGDGTRLSIL.

The chain uses TRBV19 and TRBJ2-7; D tentatively fits TRBD1 or TRBD2 (5 bases each). CDR1 LNHDA and CDR2 SQIVND come from the germline V gene (reference sequence). V lost 6 bases and J lost 2, with 17 bases in between. The CDR3 is made up of 15 amino acids. This CDR3 reads CASRFRDGPTYEQYF. The DNA of the CDR3 is TGTGCCAGTAGGTTTAGGGACGGGCCGACCTACGAGCAGTACTTC.

This rearrangement joins TRBV4-1 to TRBJ1-1; D possibly corresponds to TRBD1 (5 bases). Trimming took off 1 base at V and 0 bases at J, with 21 bases between the two ends. The CDR3 runs 19 residues. CDR1 is MGHRA, CDR2 YSYEKL, per germline. CDR3 DNA: TGCGCCAGCAGCCAAGTCGGCGGGACGGAAAAATTCATGAACACTGAAGCTTTCTTT. This encodes CASSQVGGTEKFMNTEAFF.

The chain employs TRBV29-1 and TRBJ1-2; weak D call: TRBD1 (5 bases). Germline CDR1 SQVTM, CDR2 ANQGSEA. The CDR3 consists of 13 residues. V dropped 0 bases and J dropped 4 bases, with 9 bases sitting between them. CDR3 in amino acids: CSVEDREIYGYTF. DNA of the CDR3: TGCAGCGTTGAAGACAGGGAGATCTATGGCTACACCTTC.

The chain uses TRBV19 and TRBJ2-2, with 7 bases identical to TRBD2. Germline CDR1 is LNHDA and CDR2 is SQIVND (reference sequence). The CDR3 spans 13 residues. V trimming: 6 bases; J trimming: 5 bases; junction bases outside the gene matches: 3. CDR3 nucleotides: TGTGCCAGTAGCCTTAGCGGGACCGGGGAGCTGTTTTTT. Residues: CASSLSGTGELFF.

The CDR3 DNA reads TGTGCCAGCAGCTCCGGACGGTTCTCTGGAAACACCATATATTTT. Translation: CASSSGRFSGNTIYF. This chain uses TRBV11-1 with TRBJ1-3; no definite D call. Trimming removed 4 bases from V and 0 bases from J, with 10 bases in between. Germline CDR1 and CDR2: SGHAT and FQDESV (reference sequence). The CDR3 is 15 residues long.

The rearrangement uses TRBV19 and TRBJ1-1; 9 positions match TRBD1. The junction had 9 bases not matched to a gene; V was cut back by 8 bases and J by 8 bases. The CDR3 covers 13 residues. The germline V gene has CDR1 LNHDA and CDR2 SQIVND (reference sequence). The chain's CDR3 is CASRDRVTAEAFF. CDR3 nucleotides: TGTGCCAGTCGGGACAGGGTAACGGCGGAAGCTTTCTTT.

The rearrangement links TRBV28 to TRBJ1-2, with a tentative D call TRBD1 (6 bases). Germline values: CDR1 MDHEN, CDR2 SYDVKM. The length of the CDR3 is 15 residues. Trimming stripped 2 bases from V and 8 bases from J, with 18 bases between. The CDR3 DNA is TGTGCCAGCAGTTTAGTGCAGGGGTTGGGTGGAGGCTACACCTTC. It yields the protein CASSLVQGLGGGYTF.

The rearrangement links TRBV5-1 to TRBJ2-7, with 9 bases that match TRBD1. This CDR3 comprises 16 residues. V gave up 4 bases and J gave up 1 base; unmatched junction bases: 9. The germline V gene encodes CDR1 SGHRS and CDR2 YFSETQ. The CDR3 protein is CASSTSQGAVSYEQYF. In DNA form, the CDR3 reads TGCGCCAGCAGCACATCACAGGGGGCCGTATCCTACGAGCAGTACTTC.

The gene calls are TRBV4-2 and TRBJ1-2; no clear D. CDR1 is LGHNA and CDR2 is YNFKEQ in the germline V gene. Trimming removed 1 base from V and 4 bases from J, with 16 bases in between. This CDR3 is 16 amino acids long. The CDR3 spells CASSQARAPRGYGYTF. DNA of the CDR3: TGTGCCAGCAGCCAAGCCCGGGCCCCGAGAGGCTATGGCTACACCTTC.

This chain joins TRBV30 and TRBJ2-5; TRBD1 matches 7 bases. Germline loops: CDR1 GTSNPN, CDR2 SVGIG (reference sequence). The V segment lost 1 base and the J segment 5 bases; nucleotides outside the gene matches: 7. This CDR3 has 14 amino acids. The CDR3 reads CAWSAHRGWETQYF. CDR3 sequence (DNA): TGTGCCTGGAGTGCCCACAGGGGCTGGGAGACCCAGTACTTC. The full variable domain, with the rest looked up from reference TRBV30 and TRBJ2-5, is SQTIHQWPATLVQPVGSPLSLECTVEGTSNPNLYWYRQAAGRGLQLLFYSVGIGQISSEVPQNLSASRPQDRQFILSSKKLLLSDSGFYLCAWSAHRGWETQYFGPGTRLLVL.

The chain joins TRBV11-1 to TRBJ2-4; D perhaps matches TRBD1 (6 bases). V was shortened by 4 bases and J by 5 bases, with 12 bases between the two germline ends. The CDR3 is 14 amino acids. The germline V gene has CDR1 SGHAT and CDR2 FQDESV (reference sequence). CDR3 nucleotide sequence: TGTGCCAGCAGCTGGGGGCCTCGGGAAAACATTCAGTACTTC. It translates to CASSWGPRENIQYF.